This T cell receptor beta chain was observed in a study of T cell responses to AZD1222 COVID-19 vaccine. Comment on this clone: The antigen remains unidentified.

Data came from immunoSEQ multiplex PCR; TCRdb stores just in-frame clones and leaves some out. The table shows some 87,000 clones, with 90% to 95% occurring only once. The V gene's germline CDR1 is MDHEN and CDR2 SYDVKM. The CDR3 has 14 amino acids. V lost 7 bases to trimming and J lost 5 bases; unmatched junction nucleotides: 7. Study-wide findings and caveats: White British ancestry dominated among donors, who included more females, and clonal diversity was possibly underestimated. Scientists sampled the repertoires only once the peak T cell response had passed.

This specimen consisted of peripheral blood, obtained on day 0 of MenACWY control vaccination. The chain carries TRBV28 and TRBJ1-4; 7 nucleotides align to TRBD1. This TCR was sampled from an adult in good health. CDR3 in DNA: TGTGCCAGCACCACTCAGACAGGGAATGAAAAACTGTTTTTT. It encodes CASTTQTGNEKLFF.